This TCR beta chain was obtained from a study of cytomegalovirus exposure and HLA in healthy donors. Study-wide points: The authors reported that TCR beta sequences could predict HLA-A and HLA-B alleles. These predictions were accurate for most subjects in the first cohort.

About this clone: Its target is not known.

Looked up from germline, CDR1 is LGHNT and CDR2 is FRNRAP. Between the trimmed V and J ends, which lost 1 base and 6 bases, there was a span of 10 bases. CDR3 size: 15 residues. PCR amplification relied on 60 Vbeta primers (plus 13 Jbeta primers). TCRdb's table, derived via immunoSEQ multiplex PCR, lists solely in-frame clones and lacks some. The sample lists 85,000 to 100,000 clones, roughly 67% occurring once. Donors consisted of healthy bone marrow donors. This rearrangement joins TRBV12-5 to TRBJ1-6, with D possibly matching TRBD1 (6 bases). The origin of this receptor is a human donor in good health. The sample comprised PBMCs. The CDR3 DNA sequence: TGTGCTAGTGGTTTGGACAGGGCTGGTAATTCACCCCTCCACTTT. It encodes CASGLDRAGNSPLHF.